This entry is about one T cell receptor (beta chain). It has no known antigen specificity. No clone much larger than this one lies a single base away; base qualities are absent. A second Seattle source provided samples from volunteer blood donors who had recovered from COVID-19. The collaborating institutions used their own protocols to collect whole blood in K2EDTA tubes. For TCRbeta analysis, collaborators shipped samples as frozen whole blood, isolated PBMCs, or DNA extracted from either of those sample types. This sample is drawn from a study of blood T cell repertoires in COVID-19 (dated by TCRdb to 2018 to 2021). Study-level background: Samples covering the acute and convalescent phases of COVID-19 were provided by collaborators in the United States, Italy and Spain. The prospective study material was composed of cDNA or gDNA derived from T cells, B-cell-depleted T cells, or PBMCs. Deeply sampled blood TCRbeta repertoires from subjects exposed to, actively infected with, or recovered from COVID-19 were included in the dataset. The repertoires were released in a freely available public database meant as a resource for research on the immune response to SARS-CoV-2. The samples were drawn from the first 160 participants of the ongoing ImmuneRACE study and from 1,254 subjects provided by 6 global collaborators. The sample metadata nearly always contained a de-identified subject ID, COVID-19 status, age in years and sex. Where available, HLA class I and class II types were taken from metadata supplied by the sample provider and were not determined by assay-based typing. Study-wide conclusions, independent of this receptor: The quantity of clinical and demographic metadata differed by source and by participant and was supplied without curation.

For CDR1 and CDR2, the germline V gene lists SGDLS and YYNGEE. From cysteine to phenylalanine, the CDR3 is 15 amino acids long. This entry keeps only the CDR3 DNA: 45 bases, framed from base 1. V is cut back by 4 bases and J by 5 bases, with 10 bases in the junction unmatched. TCRbeta CDR3 regions were amplified from genomic DNA by means of the immunoSEQ Assay, a bias-controlled multiplex PCR. The authors processed their data as follows. The number of nucleated cells in each sample was estimated by amplification of reference gene primers within the assay. To quantify the absolute abundance of each unique TCRbeta CDR3 rearrangement, sequence reads were collapsed and filtered. For each sample, productive Simpson clonality was calculated by taking the square root of Simpson's diversity index across productive rearrangements. Held by TCRdb, this immuneACCESS table contains in-frame sequences only and omits some clones. Under half of the omission traces to an unresolved V gene where checked; the cause of the rest is unknown. The V and J calls and clone size were taken over from that table, and D and trimming were inferred from the DNA. In this sample the table shows some 200,000 clones, around four fifths of which occur a single time. The ten largest make up 4.5% to 5.5% of the sample.

The rearrangement combines TRBV9 with TRBJ1-1, with TRBD1 identical over 8 junction bases. The TCR was taken from a woman aged 60-75 years who had recovered from COVID-19. The sequenced sample consisted of peripheral blood. The CDR3 protein sequence reads: CASSLRQGLDTEAFF. The bases read TGTGCCAGCAGCTTAAGACAGGGGCTGGATACTGAAGCTTTCTTT.